This T cell receptor (beta chain) appears in the sequencing data of a study of T cell changes during pregnancy in multiple sclerosis. The data were produced by immunoSEQ multiplex PCR, yet TCRdb's version contains in-frame clones alone and is incomplete. The data show fewer than 60,000 clones, around 90% seen once. V dropped 4 bases and J dropped 1 base, with 14 bases sitting between them. Germline CDR1 and CDR2: SGHRS and YFSETQ. The CDR3 loop spans 15 amino acids. This chain connects TRBV5-1 to TRBJ1-1; the D gene is possibly TRBD1 (6 bases). The source was peripheral blood, collected after pregnancy. This receptor was identified in a female donor in good health, enrolled as a control in a pregnancy study. The CDR3 here is CASSPQGQTNTEAFF. The CDR3 coding sequence is TGCGCCAGCAGCCCCCAGGGGCAGACGAACACTGAAGCTTTCTTT.